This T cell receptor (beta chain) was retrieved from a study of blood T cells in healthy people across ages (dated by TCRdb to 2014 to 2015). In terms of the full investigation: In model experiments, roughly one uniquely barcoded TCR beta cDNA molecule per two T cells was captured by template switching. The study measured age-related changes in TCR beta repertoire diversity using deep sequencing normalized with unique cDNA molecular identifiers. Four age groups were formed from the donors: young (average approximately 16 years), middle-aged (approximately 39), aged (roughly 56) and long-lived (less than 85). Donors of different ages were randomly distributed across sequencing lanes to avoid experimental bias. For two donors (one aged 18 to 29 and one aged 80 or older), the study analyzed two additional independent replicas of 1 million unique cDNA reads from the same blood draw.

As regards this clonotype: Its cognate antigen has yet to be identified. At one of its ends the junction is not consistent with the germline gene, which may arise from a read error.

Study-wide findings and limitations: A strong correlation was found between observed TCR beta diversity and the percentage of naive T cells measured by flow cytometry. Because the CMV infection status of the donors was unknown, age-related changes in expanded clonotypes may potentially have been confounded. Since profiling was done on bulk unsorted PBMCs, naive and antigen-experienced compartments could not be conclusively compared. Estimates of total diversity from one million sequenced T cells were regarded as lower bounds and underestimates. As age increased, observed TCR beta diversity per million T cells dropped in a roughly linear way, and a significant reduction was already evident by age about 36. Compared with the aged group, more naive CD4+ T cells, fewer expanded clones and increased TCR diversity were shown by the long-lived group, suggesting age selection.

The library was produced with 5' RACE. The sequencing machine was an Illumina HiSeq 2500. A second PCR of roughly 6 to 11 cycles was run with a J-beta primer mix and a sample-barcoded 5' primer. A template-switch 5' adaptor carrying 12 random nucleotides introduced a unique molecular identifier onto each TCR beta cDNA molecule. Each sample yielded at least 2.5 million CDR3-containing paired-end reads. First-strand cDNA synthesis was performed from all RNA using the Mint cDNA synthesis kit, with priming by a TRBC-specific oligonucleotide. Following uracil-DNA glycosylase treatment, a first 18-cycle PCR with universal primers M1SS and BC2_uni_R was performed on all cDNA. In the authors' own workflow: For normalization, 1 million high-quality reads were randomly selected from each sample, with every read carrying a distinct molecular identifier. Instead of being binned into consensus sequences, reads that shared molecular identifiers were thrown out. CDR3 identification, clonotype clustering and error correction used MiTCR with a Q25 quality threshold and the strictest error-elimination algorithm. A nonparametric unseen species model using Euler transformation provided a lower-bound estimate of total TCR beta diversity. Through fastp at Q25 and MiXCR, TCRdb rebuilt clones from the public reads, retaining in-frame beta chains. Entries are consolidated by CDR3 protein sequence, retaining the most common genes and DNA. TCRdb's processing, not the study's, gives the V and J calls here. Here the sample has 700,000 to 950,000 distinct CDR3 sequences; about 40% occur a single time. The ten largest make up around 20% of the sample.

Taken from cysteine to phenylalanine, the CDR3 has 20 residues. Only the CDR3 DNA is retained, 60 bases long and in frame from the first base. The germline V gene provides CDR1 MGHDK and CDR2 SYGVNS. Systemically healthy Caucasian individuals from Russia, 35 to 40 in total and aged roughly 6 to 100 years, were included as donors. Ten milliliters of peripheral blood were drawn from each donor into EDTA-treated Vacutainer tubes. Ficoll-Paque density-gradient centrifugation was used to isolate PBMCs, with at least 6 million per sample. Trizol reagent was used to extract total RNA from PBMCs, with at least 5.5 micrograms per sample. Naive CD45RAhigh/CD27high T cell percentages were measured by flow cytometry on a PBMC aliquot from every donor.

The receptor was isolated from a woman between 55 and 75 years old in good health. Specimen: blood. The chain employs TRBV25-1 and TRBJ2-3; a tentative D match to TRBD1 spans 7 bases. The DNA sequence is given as TGTGCCAGCAGTGAATATAGGTCGAAGAGGGGGGCGAAGGGGACAGATACGCGGTATTTT. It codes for CASSEYRSKRGAKGTDTRYF. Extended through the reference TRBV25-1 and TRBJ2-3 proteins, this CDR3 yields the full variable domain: EADIYQTPRYLVIGTGKKITLECSQTMGHDKMYWYQQDPGMELHLIHYSYGVNSTEKGDLSSESTVSRIRTEHFPLTLESARPSHTSQYLCASSEYRSKRGAKGTDTRYFGPGTRLTVL.